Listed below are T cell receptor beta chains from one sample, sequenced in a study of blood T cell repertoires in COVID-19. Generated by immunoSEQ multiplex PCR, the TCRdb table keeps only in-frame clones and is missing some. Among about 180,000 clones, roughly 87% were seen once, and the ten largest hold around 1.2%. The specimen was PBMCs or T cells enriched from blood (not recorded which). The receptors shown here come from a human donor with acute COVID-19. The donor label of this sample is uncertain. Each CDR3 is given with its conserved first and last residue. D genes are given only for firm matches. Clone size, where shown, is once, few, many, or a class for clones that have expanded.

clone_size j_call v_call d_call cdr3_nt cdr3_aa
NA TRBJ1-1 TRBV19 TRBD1 TGTGCCAGTAGCACAGGGGGCGCGAGTACTGAAGCTTTCTTT CASSTGGASTEAFF
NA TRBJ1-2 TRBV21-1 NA TGTGCCAGCAGCGTGGGGACAGGGCGAGTCAACTATGGCTACACCTTC CASSVGTGRVNYGYTF
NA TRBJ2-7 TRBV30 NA TGTGCCTGGAGGGGCCCCCGGACAGCCCCAGCAGGCTCCTACGAGCAGTACTTC CAWRGPRTAPAGSYEQYF
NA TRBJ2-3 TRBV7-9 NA TGTGCCAGCAGCTTACGCGTGGGCACAGATACGCAGTATTTT CASSLRVGTDTQYF
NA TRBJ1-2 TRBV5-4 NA TGTGCCAGCAGCTTGGTTTCAGGTCAGGGTAAAGGCTACACCTTC CASSLVSGQGKGYTF
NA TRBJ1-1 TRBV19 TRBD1 TGTGCCAGTAGCCCGACAGGGGGCACTGAAGCTTTCTTT CASSPTGGTEAFF
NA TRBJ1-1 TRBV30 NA TGTGCCTGGAGTGTCAGTCGGTCATCCCGGGTTTTAAGTGTAGGAGCTTTCTTT CAWSVSRSSRVLSVGAFF
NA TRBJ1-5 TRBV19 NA TGTGCCAGTAGTATAGCCCGGGGGCCCCAGCATTTT CASSIARGPQHF
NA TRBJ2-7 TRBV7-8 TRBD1 TGTGCCAGCAGCCCACCTTTGCGGGACAGGGAGGGCGAGCAGTACTTC CASSPPLRDREGEQYF
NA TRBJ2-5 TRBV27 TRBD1 TGTGCCAGCAGTTTGGGACAGGGGGGTGAGACCCAGTACTTC CASSLGQGGETQYF
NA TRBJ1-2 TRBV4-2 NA TGTGCCAGCAGCCAAGAGGCAGGGTACTATGGCTACACCTTC CASSQEAGYYGYTF
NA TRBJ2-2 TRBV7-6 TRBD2 TGTGCCAGCAGCTTAGTGGCTAGCGGGGGCGCGAACACCGGGGAGCTGTTTTTT CASSLVASGGANTGELFF
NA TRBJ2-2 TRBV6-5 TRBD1 TGTGCCAGCAGCCTCGGGACAGGGAACACCGGGGAGCTGTTTTTT CASSLGTGNTGELFF
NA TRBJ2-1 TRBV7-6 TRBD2 TGTGCCAGCAGCTGGGGACTAGCGGGGGGGCCTAATGAGCAGTTCTTC CASSWGLAGGPNEQFF
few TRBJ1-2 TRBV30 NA TGTGCCTGGAACAGGGAAGGCTATGGCTACACCTTC CAWNREGYGYTF
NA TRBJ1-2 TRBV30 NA TGTGCCTGGAGTCCACAGGGATCGGCCTACACCTTC CAWSPQGSAYTF
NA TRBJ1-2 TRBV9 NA TGTGCCAGCAGCCCCTATCCGGGGGATAGGGATGGCTACACCTTC CASSPYPGDRDGYTF
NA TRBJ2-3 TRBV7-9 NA TGTGCCAGCAGCTCCGCCCCCCGGGGATTAGATACGCAGTATTTT CASSSAPRGLDTQYF
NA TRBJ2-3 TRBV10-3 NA TGTGCCATCAGTGAGATCGGGACATTTCGGTCAGATACGCAGTATTTT CAISEIGTFRSDTQYF
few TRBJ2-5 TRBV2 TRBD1 TGTGCCAGCTACAGGGGGACAGCAAGGGGAGAGACCCAGTACTTC CASYRGTARGETQYF
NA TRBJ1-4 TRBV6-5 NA TGTGCCAGCAGTCGCCGCGGGAGCCAGGAAAAACTGTTTTTT CASSRRGSQEKLFF
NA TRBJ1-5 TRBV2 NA TGTGCCAGCAGTGCGTTAGTGGGCCCCCATCAGCCCCAGCATTTT CASSALVGPHQPQHF
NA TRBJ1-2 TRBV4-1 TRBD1 TGCGCCAGCAGCCAAGTTCCGGGACAGGGCAATCGGGACTATGGCTACACCTTC CASSQVPGQGNRDYGYTF
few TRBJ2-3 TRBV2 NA TGTGCCAGGGAGACAGGTGGGGATACGCAGTATTTT CARETGGDTQYF
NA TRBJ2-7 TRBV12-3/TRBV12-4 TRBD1 TGTGCCAGCAGCCAAGCAGGGACAGCAAGTCCGTACTTC CASSQAGTASPYF
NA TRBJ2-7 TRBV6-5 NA TGTGCCAGCAGTACCCCGACGGGCGAGCAGTACTTC CASSTPTGEQYF
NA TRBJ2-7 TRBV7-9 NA TGTGCCAGCAGCTTAGACGTCAGGGGCTACGAGCAGTACTTC CASSLDVRGYEQYF
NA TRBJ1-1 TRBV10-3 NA TGTGCCATCCGAGGGGAGGGGACTGAAGCTTTCTTT CAIRGEGTEAFF
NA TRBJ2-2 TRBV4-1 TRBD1 TGCGCCAGCAGCCACGGGACAGGGGGGGCCTGGGAGCTGTTTTTT CASSHGTGGAWELFF
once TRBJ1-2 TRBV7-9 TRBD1 TGTGCCAGCAGCCAGCAGGGGGTGAGCTATGGCTACACCTTC CASSQQGVSYGYTF
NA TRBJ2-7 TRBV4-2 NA TGTGCCAGCAGCCAAGGGAGTAGCTCCTACGAGCAGTACTTC CASSQGSSSYEQYF
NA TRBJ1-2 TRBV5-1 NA TGCGCCAGCAGCCAGGACAGTGATGGCTACACCTTC CASSQDSDGYTF
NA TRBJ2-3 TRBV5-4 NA TGTGCCAGCAGCACCGGGACAACCCGTAGCACAGATACGCAGTATTTT CASSTGTTRSTDTQYF
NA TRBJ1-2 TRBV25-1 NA TGTGCCAGCAGTGAATTGGCAGGCCCTTATGGCTACACCTTC CASSELAGPYGYTF
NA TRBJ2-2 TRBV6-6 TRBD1 TGTGCCAGCACCCAAAAAGGGGGCGTCACCGGGGAGCTGTTTTTT CASTQKGGVTGELFF
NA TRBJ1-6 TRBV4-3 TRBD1 TGCGCCAGCAGCCAACGACAGGGGGGTTACTCACCCCTCCACTTT CASSQRQGGYSPLHF
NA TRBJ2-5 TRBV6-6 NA TGTGCCAGCAGTCCCCCGGACAGTACACTGGGGACCCAGTACTTC CASSPPDSTLGTQYF
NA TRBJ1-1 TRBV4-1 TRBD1 TGCGCCAGCAGCCAATCCGTCCGGGACAGTGAAGCTTTCTTT CASSQSVRDSEAFF
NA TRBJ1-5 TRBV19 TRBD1 TGTGCCAGTAGTGGGGACAGGGGGCTGCAGCCCCAGCATTTT CASSGDRGLQPQHF
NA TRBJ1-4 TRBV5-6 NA TGTGCCAGCAGCCGTACAGGAGCGCCTAATGAAAAACTGTTTTTT CASSRTGAPNEKLFF
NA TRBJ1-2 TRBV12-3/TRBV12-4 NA TGTGCCAGCAGTTTAGAGGGAGGTGGCTACACCTTC CASSLEGGGYTF
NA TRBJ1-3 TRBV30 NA TGTGCCTGGAGTGTACGACTCCTCGATGGAAACACCATATATTTT CAWSVRLLDGNTIYF
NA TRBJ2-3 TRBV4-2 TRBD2 TGTGCCAGCAGCCTCGAACTAGCGGGGGGGTTTGTCACAGATACGCAGTATTTT CASSLELAGGFVTDTQYF
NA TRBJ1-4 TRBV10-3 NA TGTGCCTCCGGGACACCTATGGAAAAACTGTTTTTT CASGTPMEKLFF
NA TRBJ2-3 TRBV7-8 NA TGTGCCAGCAGCTTCAGATCAGATACGCAGTATTTT CASSFRSDTQYF
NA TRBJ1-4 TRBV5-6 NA TGTGCCAGCAGCTCCTACAGGGCAACTAATGAAAAACTGTTTTTT CASSSYRATNEKLFF
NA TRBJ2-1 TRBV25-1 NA TGTGCCAGCAGTCTCCAGGGTTACTACAATGAGCAGTTCTTC CASSLQGYYNEQFF